This TCR beta chain was documented in a study of cytomegalovirus exposure and HLA in healthy donors. On this clone: The antigen is not known.

Whole-study results and caveats: Presence/absence analyses supposed approximately even sequencing depth among donors. For most TCR beta V segments, an earlier analysis put the productive rate at about 90% or about 30% of the time. V- and J-gene trimming in TCR beta was tied to a missense DCLRE1C variant by an analysis performed later.

13 Jbeta primers and 60 Vbeta primers were used for the PCR. Sequenced by immunoSEQ multiplex PCR; TCRdb stores in-frame clones only, minus some. The sample has tens of thousands of clones; approximately 80% are singletons. In germline, CDR1 is SGHNT, CDR2 YYREEE (reference sequence). CDR3 size: 15 residues. J lost 7 bases, V lost 2 bases, and 7 bases had no gene match. The clonotype originates from a female donor in good health and CMV-seronegative. This chain uses TRBV5-4 with TRBJ2-1; 9 bases fit TRBD2. The sample comprised PBMCs. Here the CDR3 reads CASSLASGDKNEQFF. The CDR3 DNA is TGTGCCAGCAGCTTAGCTAGCGGGGATAAGAATGAGCAGTTCTTC.